The entry below gives a single T cell receptor (beta chain) sequence along with its context. The data were taken from a study of blood T cell repertoires in COVID-19. Study at large: COVID-19 samples, acute and convalescent, were from the United States, Italy and Spain. In each case, the material was cDNA or gDNA derived from T cells, B-cell-depleted T cells, or PBMCs.

How the authors handled the data: How many nucleated cells were present was estimated from reference gene primer amplification. The table came from immunoSEQ multiplex PCR; TCRdb's copy has only in-frame clones and leaves some out. The V and J calls and clone size come from that table; D and trimming were worked out from the DNA. Here the sample spans roughly 190,000 clones, 70% to 80% being singletons. Germline lookup yields CDR1 KGHDR and CDR2 SFDVKD. The CDR3 sequence is 15 residues long. The V gene lost 3 bases and the J gene lost 5 bases, with 12 bases spanning the gap. V and J are TRBV24-1 and TRBJ1-4; D uncertain. The receptor comes from a woman in her 50s with acute or convalescent COVID-19. Sequences were obtained from peripheral blood. The CDR3 nucleotides read TGTGCCACCAGTGATGGGCGGGTTAAAAATGAAAAACTGTTTTTT. It codes for CATSDGRVKNEKLFF.